The 17 T cell receptor beta chains presented below share a single source sample, sequenced in a study of T cells in Graves' hyperthyroidism and ophthalmopathy. TCR beta CDR3 regions were amplified from RNA. In the first-round RT-PCR of the TCR CDR3, the HTBI primer set was used. TCRdb re-called the multiplex PCR reads through MiXCR, storing one row per CDR3 protein. The top ten hold roughly 30% of the sample, which has about 760,000 distinct CDR3 sequences, around a third seen once. Sequenced sample: blood. The receptors derive from a woman in her forties with Graves' hyperthyroidism.

V usage is TRBV2 and J usage is TRBJ2-7; D remains unclear. This CDR3 comprises 16 residues. Looked up from germline, CDR1 is SNHLY and CDR2 is FYNNEI. The V end was cut by 5 bases, the J end by 3 bases, with 20 bases between. CDR3 loop: CASSLGRRQFRYEQYF. The CDR3 DNA reads TGTGCCAGCAGTTTAGGGCGTAGGCAGTTTCGCTACGAGCAGTACTTC.

The chain links TRBV20-1 to TRBJ2-5; D perhaps matches TRBD2 (6 bases). Germline CDR1 is DFQATT and CDR2 is SNEGSKA (reference sequence). The CDR3 spans 13 residues. Trimming cost V 3 bases and J 5 bases, with 13 bases left between them. CDR3: CSARSAGSETQYF. The CDR3 DNA reads TGCAGTGCTAGGTCCGCGGGAAGCGAGACCCAGTACTTC.

J is TRBJ1-5 and V is TRBV29-1; TRBD1 is a possible D gene (6 bases). Per germline, CDR1 SQVTM and CDR2 ANQGSEA. The CDR3 runs 12 residues. The CDR3 region is CRQGGDNQPQHF. CDR3 DNA: TGCAGACAAGGGGGAGATAATCAGCCCCAGCATTTT.

This clonotype was observed many times. The V gene is TRBV20-1, the J gene TRBJ2-5; no clear D. Trimming took off 3 bases at V and 2 bases at J, with 10 bases between the two ends. The CDR3 consists of 13 residues. Germline V lookup: CDR1 DFQATT, CDR2 SNEGSKA (reference sequence). The chain's CDR3 is CSARDVGQETQYF. The CDR3 DNA reads TGCAGTGCTAGGGACGTCGGACAAGAGACCCAGTACTTC.

The chain has TRBV10-3 and TRBJ1-2; 8 bases are shared with TRBD1. CDR1 is ENHRY, CDR2 SYGVKD, per germline. The length of the CDR3 is 13 residues. V gave up 10 bases and J gave up 8 bases; unmatched junction bases: 12. The CDR3 DNA is TGTGCCAGCTCACCCTCGGACAGGGTGGGCTACACCTTC. Translated, it gives CASSPSDRVGYTF.

Many counts were recorded for this clonotype. This chain uses TRBV7-2 with TRBJ2-7, with D perhaps matching TRBD1 (6 bases). There are 15 residues in the CDR3. Germline V lookup: CDR1 SGHTA, CDR2 FQGNSA. V lost 1 base and J lost 3, with 13 bases in between. For the CDR3, the DNA is TGTGCCAGCAGCTTAGTTGCCGGGACAAACTACGAGCAGTACTTC. This gives the protein CASSLVAGTNYEQYF.

This sequence joins TRBV9 and TRBJ2-1, with 7 bases identical to TRBD1. Germline V gene sequence: CDR1 SGDLS, CDR2 YYNGEE. This CDR3 spans 15 amino acids. After removal of 4 bases from V and 7 bases from J, the junction contained 11 bases not matched to a gene. CDR3 loop: CASSPYRGLRNEQFF. CDR3 coding DNA: TGTGCCAGCAGCCCGTACAGGGGCCTTCGGAATGAGCAGTTCTTC.

This clonotype has a count of ten or more. The gene calls are TRBV20-1 and TRBJ1-1; D unclear. Germline V gives CDR1 DFQATT, CDR2 SNEGSKA (reference sequence). V gave up 6 bases and J gave up 5 bases, with 19 bases separating them. The CDR3 extends over 14 amino acids. The CDR3 DNA reads as TGCAGTGCCCGGAGGGCGGGCGGCGGGACTGAAGCTTTCTTT. Protein: CSARRAGGGTEAFF.

At least ten counts were recorded for this clonotype. This chain connects TRBV12-3 or TRBV12-4 to TRBJ1-1; D is perhaps TRBD1 (6 bases). The CDR3 covers 11 residues. Between the trimmed V and J ends, which lost 8 bases and 11 bases, there was a span of 15 bases. The CDR3 region is CASPGMRGAFF. The CDR3 DNA is TGTGCCAGCCCTGGGATGAGGGGGGCTTTCTTT.

Many counts were recorded for this clonotype. The chain couples TRBV7-6 to TRBJ1-2; tentatively, D is TRBD1 (6 bases). Germline CDR1 and CDR2: SGHVS and FNYEAQ. The CDR3 extends over 14 amino acids. V was cut by 5 bases and J by 6 bases, with 16 bases left in between. CDR3: CASSPEQGRNGYTF. As DNA, the CDR3 is TGTGCCAGCAGCCCAGAACAGGGTAGAAATGGCTACACCTTC.

This chain uses TRBV20-1 with TRBJ2-2, with a weak D call TRBD1 (8 bases). Germline V gene sequence: CDR1 DFQATT, CDR2 SNEGSKA (reference sequence). The CDR3 covers 15 residues. The V end lost 6 bases, the J end lost 6 bases, and 20 bases lay between the germline ends. This CDR3 reads CSAISGQGGSGELFF. CDR3 bases: TGCAGTGCCATATCTGGACAGGGAGGGTCCGGGGAGCTGTTTTTT.

This rearrangement joins TRBV7-9 to TRBJ2-5; D is perhaps TRBD2 (6 bases). The CDR3 length is 15 residues. V dropped 8 bases and J dropped 2 bases, with 18 bases sitting between them. CDR1 and CDR2 from the germline V gene are SEHNR and FQNEAQ (reference sequence). CDR3 in amino acids: CASSPDSLAQETQYF. CDR3 sequence (DNA): TGTGCCAGCTCACCAGATTCGCTAGCGCAAGAGACCCAGTACTTC.

The rearrangement joins TRBV7-9 to TRBJ2-7; TRBD1 agrees at 12 bases. Germline CDR1 SEHNR, CDR2 FQNEAQ (reference sequence). The CDR3 runs 19 residues. The trim removed 7 bases at V and 5 bases at J, leaving 21 bases unmatched. Written as DNA, the CDR3 is TGTGCCAGCACCACCATCCAGACCGGGACAGGGGGCGCGAGGAACGAGCAGTACTTC. Amino acid sequence: CASTTIQTGTGGARNEQYF.

Concerning this clonotype: Given a much more abundant clone one base away, this may be a read error. This chain connects TRBV9 to TRBJ2-7, with D uncertain. Germline V gene lookup returns CDR1 SGDLS and CDR2 YYNGEE. V dropped 0 bases and J dropped 4 bases, with 14 bases sitting between them. The length of the CDR3 is 15 residues. CDR3 sequence: CASSVDAGLAYEQYF. The CDR3 nucleotides are TGTGCCAGCAGCGTAGATGCCGGGTTAGCATACGAGCAGTACTTC.

The V call is TRBV6-5, the J call TRBJ2-5; the D is unclear. The V and J ends lost 6 bases and 5 bases respectively, with 10 bases between them. There are 12 residues in the CDR3. Germline V gene data show CDR1 as MNHEY and CDR2 as SVGAGI. The CDR3 reads CASSHDLETQYF. In DNA form, the CDR3 reads TGTGCCAGCAGCCACGACTTGGAGACCCAGTACTTC.

Concerning this clonotype: A junction end diverges from the germline sequence, so it may reflect a read error. The chain uses TRBV7-3 and TRBJ2-2; the D gene is possibly TRBD1 (6 bases). Germline V gives CDR1 SGHTA, CDR2 FQGTGA. The CDR3 loop spans 14 amino acids. CDR3 DNA sequence: TGTGCCAGCAGACCAGGGTGGGACACCGGGGAGCTGCTTTTT. This gives the protein CASRPGWDTGELLF.

Points on this clonotype: One end of the junction fails to match germline, which may point to a read error. V usage is TRBV10-3 and J usage is TRBJ1-2, with a weak D call TRBD1 (6 bases). CDR1 is ENHRY and CDR2 is SYGVKD in the germline V gene. The CDR3 runs 17 residues. The CDR3 loop reads CASSLSPAGAKRNGYTF. CDR3 nucleotides: TGTGCCAGCAGTTTATCCCCGGCAGGGGCTAAGCGGAATGGCTACACCTTC.